One T cell receptor (beta chain) is described in this entry. Its antigen remains unidentified. Germline CDR1 reads SGHVS; CDR2 reads FNYEAQ. The CDR3 totals 12 residues. The ends were cut back, 3 bases at V and 8 bases at J, with 8 bases in the middle. TCRdb called the reads again in MiXCR, with one record for every CDR3 protein. The sample yields 600,000 to 800,000 distinct CDR3 sequences, approximately 24% seen once. These data originate in a study of T cell repertoires in cytomegalovirus infection. Findings of the study overall: HLA-C-restricted TCR beta clonotypes specific for CMV led the ex vivo response.

The source is a human donor in good health (CMV status not recorded). Some clones in this sample may be carry-over from other donors' samples. J is TRBJ2-1 and V is TRBV7-6; a weak D match, TRBD2 (5 bases). The specimen was CD8+ T cells from PBMCs. CDR3 region: CASSLEVYEQFF. For the CDR3, the DNA is TGTGCCAGCAGCTTGGAGGTTTATGAGCAGTTCTTC. Full variable domain (remainder filled in from reference TRBV7-6 and TRBJ2-1): GAGVSQSPRYKVTKRGQDVALRCDPISGHVSLYWYRQALGQGPEFLTYFNYEAQQDKSGLPNDRFSAERPEGSISTLTIQRTEQRDSAMYRCASSLEVYEQFFGPGTRLTVL.